This T cell receptor beta chain derives from a study of cytomegalovirus exposure and HLA in healthy donors. Overall study results and limits: When a later analysis was performed, an Asian-associated ancestry cluster reportedly had fewer N-insertions than the roughly 670-donor mean.

About this clone itself: Its antigen remains unknown.

The PCR was carried out with 60 Vbeta primers and 13 Jbeta primers. Clones were sequenced by immunoSEQ multiplex PCR, and TCRdb holds only the in-frame ones, with some missing. The sample lists 120,000 or so clones, about 76% seen once, with about 29% in the top ten. V lost 6 bases, J lost 2 bases, and 4 bases stayed unmatched. There are 14 residues in the CDR3. Germline CDR1 and CDR2: LGHNT and FRNRAP. The chain couples TRBV12-5 to TRBJ2-5; 9 bases align to TRBD1. The sequence was obtained from a man aged 60 to 69 in good health and CMV-seropositive. Sequences were obtained from PBMCs. CDR3 bases: TGTGCTAGTGGCCCCGGGACAGGGCAAGAGACCCAGTACTTC. This codes for CASGPGTGQETQYF.